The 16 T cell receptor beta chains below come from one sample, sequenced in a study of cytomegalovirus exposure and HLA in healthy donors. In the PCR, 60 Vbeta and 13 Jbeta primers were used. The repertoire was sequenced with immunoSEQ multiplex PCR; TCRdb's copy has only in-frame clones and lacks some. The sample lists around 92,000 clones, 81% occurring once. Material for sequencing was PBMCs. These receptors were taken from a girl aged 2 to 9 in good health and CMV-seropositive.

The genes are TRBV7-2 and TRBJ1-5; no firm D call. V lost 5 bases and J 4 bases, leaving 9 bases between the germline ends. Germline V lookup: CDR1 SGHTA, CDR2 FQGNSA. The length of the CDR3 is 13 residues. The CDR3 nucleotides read TGTGCCAGCAGCCCAGTTCTTAATCAGCCCCAGCATTTT. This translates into CASSPVLNQPQHF.

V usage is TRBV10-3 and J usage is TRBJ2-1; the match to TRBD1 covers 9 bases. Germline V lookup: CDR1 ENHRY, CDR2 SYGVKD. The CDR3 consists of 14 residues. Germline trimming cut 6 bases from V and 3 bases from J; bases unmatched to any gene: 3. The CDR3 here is CAIRGTGLYNEQFF. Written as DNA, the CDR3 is TGTGCCATCAGAGGGACAGGGCTCTACAATGAGCAGTTCTTC.

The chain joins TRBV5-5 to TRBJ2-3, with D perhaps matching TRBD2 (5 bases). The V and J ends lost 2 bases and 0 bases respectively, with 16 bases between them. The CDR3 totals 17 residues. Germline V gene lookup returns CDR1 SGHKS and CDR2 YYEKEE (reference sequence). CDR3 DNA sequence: TGTGCCAGCAGCTTTATCGCGGGTGGCAGAAGCACAGATACGCAGTATTTT. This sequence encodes CASSFIAGGRSTDTQYF.

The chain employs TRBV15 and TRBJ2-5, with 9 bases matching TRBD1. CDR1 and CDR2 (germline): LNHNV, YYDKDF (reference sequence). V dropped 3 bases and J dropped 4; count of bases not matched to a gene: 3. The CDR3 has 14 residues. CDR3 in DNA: TGTGCCACCAGCAGGGACAGGGGCAGAGAGACCCAGTACTTC. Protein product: CATSRDRGRETQYF.

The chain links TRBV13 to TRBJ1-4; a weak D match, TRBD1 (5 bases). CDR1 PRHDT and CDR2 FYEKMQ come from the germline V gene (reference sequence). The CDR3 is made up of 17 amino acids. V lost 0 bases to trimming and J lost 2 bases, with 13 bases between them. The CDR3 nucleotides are TGTGCCAGCAGCTTAGGCCGGGGGAGGGCCACTAATGAAAAACTGTTTTTT. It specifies CASSLGRGRATNEKLFF.

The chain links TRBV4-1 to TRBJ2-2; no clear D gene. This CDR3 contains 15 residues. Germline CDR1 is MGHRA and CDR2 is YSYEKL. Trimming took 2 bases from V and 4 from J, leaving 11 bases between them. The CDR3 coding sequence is TGCGCCAGCAGCCAATTAATATTAATCACCGGGGAGCTGTTTTTT. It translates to CASSQLILITGELFF.

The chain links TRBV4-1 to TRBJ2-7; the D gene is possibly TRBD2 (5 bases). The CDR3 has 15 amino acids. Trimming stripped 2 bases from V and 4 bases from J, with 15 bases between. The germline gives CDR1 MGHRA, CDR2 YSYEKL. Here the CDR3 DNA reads TGCGCCAGCAGCCAATCGGACCCGGGGTCTTACGAGCAGTACTTC. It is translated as CASSQSDPGSYEQYF.

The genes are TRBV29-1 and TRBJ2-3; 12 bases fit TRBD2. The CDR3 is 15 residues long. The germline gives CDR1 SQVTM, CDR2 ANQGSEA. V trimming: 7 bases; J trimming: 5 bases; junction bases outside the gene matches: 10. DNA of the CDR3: TGCAGCGCCCGGACTAGCGGGACGAGGGGAGATACGCAGTATTTT. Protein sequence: CSARTSGTRGDTQYF.

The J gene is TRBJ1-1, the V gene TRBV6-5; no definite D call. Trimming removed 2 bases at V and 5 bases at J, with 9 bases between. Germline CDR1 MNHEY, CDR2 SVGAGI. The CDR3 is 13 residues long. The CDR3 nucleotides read TGTGCCAGCAGTTACCGCGCGTGGACTGAAGCTTTCTTT. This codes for CASSYRAWTEAFF.

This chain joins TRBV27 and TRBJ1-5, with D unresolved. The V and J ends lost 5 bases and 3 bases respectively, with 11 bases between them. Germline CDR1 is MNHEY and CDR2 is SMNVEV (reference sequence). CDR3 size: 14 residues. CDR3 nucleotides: TGTGCCAGCAGTCGAGCGGGCCTCAATCAGCCCCAGCATTTT. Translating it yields CASSRAGLNQPQHF.

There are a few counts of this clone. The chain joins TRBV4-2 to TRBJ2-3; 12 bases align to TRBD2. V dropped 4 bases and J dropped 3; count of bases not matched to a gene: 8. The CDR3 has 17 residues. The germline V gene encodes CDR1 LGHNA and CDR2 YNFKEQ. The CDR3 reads CASSLSGTSGPTDTQYF. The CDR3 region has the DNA TGTGCCAGCAGCCTCTCCGGGACTAGCGGGCCAACAGATACGCAGTATTTT.

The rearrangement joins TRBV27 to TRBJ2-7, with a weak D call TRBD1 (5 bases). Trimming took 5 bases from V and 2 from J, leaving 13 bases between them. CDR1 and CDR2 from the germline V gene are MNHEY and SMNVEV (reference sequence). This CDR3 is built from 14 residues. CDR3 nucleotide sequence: TGTGCCAGCAGTAACGACAGACAAGCCTACGAGCAGTACTTC. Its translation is CASSNDRQAYEQYF.

CDR3 sequence: CASSDWDYTQYF. The CDR3 DNA follows: TGCGCCAGCAGCGACTGGGACTACACGCAGTATTTT. The chain joins TRBV5-1 to TRBJ2-3, with 7 bases aligning to TRBD2. The CDR3 totals 12 residues. The ends lost 4 bases at V and 9 bases at J; junction bases unmatched: 5. Germline V gene sequence: CDR1 SGHRS, CDR2 YFSETQ.

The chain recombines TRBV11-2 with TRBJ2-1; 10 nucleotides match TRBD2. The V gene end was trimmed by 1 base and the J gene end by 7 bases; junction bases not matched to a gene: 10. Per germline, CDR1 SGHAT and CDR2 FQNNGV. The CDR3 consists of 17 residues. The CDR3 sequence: CASSLGPAGGPRNEQFF. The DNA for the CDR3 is TGTGCCAGCAGCTTAGGGCCAGCGGGAGGGCCTCGGAATGAGCAGTTCTTC. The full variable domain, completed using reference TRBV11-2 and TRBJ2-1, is EAGVAQSPRYKIIEKRQSVAFWCNPISGHATLYWYQQILGQGPKLLIQFQNNGVVDDSQLPKDRFSAERLKGVDSTLKIQPAKLEDSAVYLCASSLGPAGGPRNEQFFGPGTRLTVL.

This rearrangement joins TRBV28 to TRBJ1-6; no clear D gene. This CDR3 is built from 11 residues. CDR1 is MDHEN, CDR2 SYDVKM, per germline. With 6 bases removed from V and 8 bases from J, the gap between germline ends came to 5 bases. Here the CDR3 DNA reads TGTGCCAGCAGCTCCGATTCACCCCTCCACTTT. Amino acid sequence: CASSSDSPLHF.

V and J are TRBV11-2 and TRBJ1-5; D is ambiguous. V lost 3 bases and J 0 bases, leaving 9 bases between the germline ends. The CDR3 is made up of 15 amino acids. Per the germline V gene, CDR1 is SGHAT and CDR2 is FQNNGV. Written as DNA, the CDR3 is TGTGCCAGCAGCTTGGGTGACACTAGCAATCAGCCCCAGCATTTT. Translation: CASSLGDTSNQPQHF.